This T cell receptor (beta chain) was found in a study of beta chain features in type 1 diabetes. In the study overall: On cell yields, gender and age, patients and healthy donors were similar. Findings and limits, study-wide: A definitive answer on HLA type influencing TCRB rearrangement was not reached here.

Every bit of the isolated RNA underwent reverse transcription, so sequencing read expressed TCRB transcripts. Naive, central memory and regulatory T cell samples averaged approximately 3.6 million immunoSEQ reads each. The repertoire was sequenced with immunoSEQ multiplex PCR; TCRdb's copy has only in-frame clones and lacks some. The sample carries 200,000 to 300,000 clones, 27% recorded once. CDR3 length: 11 amino acids. The V gene's germline CDR1 is SQVTM and CDR2 ANQGSEA. V gave up 7 bases and J gave up 8 bases, with 14 bases separating them. Concerning this clone: Its target is not known.

The sequencing sample was made of central memory CD4+ T cells from blood. This TCR was recovered from a man under 40 in good health. V and J are TRBV29-1 and TRBJ1-2; unclear D gene. The CDR3: CSANPGGGYTF. The CDR3 nucleotides read TGCAGCGCTAATCCGGGCGGCGGCTACACCTTC.